This T cell receptor beta chain was found in a study of T cell changes during pregnancy in multiple sclerosis. CDR1 LNHDA and CDR2 SQIVND come from the germline V gene (reference sequence). The CDR3 runs 15 residues. The J segment lost 3 bases and the V segment lost 3 bases, leaving 4 bases of the junction unmatched. Assay used: immunoSEQ multiplex PCR; TCRdb lists only in-frame clones, some missing. Of fewer than 95,000 clones in the sample, 85% to 95% were seen once. The sample in question was peripheral blood, obtained in the first trimester of pregnancy. The sequence derives from a female donor with multiple sclerosis, enrolled in a pregnancy study. The rearrangement joins TRBV19 to TRBJ2-1; 8 nucleotides align to TRBD1. CDR3 residues: CASSMVTGVYNEQFF. The CDR3 bases are TGTGCCAGTAGTATGGTGACAGGGGTCTACAATGAGCAGTTCTTC.